The present T cell receptor beta chain was sequenced within a study of graft-versus-host responses after intestinal transplantation. Study-wide context: Uniformly, recipients were administered anti-thymocyte globulin induction with subsequent tacrolimus and steroids for two to three years. Study-wide results and caveats: Early post-transplant falls in HvG clones accompanied the peak levels of circulating GvH clones. Among recipient marrow samples, GvH clones were found; some appeared first in ileum or blood.

Details on this clone: The target antigen is unknown.

Trimming cost V 3 bases and J 0 bases; bases outside gene matches: 2. Germline CDR1 SEHNR, CDR2 FQNEAQ (reference sequence). The CDR3 covers 18 residues. Measured with immunoSEQ multiplex PCR; TCRdb has only the in-frame clones, and not every one. The sample has about 27,000 clones, around 94% seen once. Sequenced material: PBMCs, taken nearly 31 days after intestinal transplant. The genes are TRBV7-9 and TRBJ2-2; 15 bases map to TRBD2. This clonotype originated in a human patient who received an intestinal transplant, so some T cells may come from the graft donor. The CDR3: CASSLGLAGGSNTGELFF. The CDR3 region has the DNA TGTGCCAGCAGCTTGGGACTAGCGGGAGGTTCGAACACCGGGGAGCTGTTTTTT.